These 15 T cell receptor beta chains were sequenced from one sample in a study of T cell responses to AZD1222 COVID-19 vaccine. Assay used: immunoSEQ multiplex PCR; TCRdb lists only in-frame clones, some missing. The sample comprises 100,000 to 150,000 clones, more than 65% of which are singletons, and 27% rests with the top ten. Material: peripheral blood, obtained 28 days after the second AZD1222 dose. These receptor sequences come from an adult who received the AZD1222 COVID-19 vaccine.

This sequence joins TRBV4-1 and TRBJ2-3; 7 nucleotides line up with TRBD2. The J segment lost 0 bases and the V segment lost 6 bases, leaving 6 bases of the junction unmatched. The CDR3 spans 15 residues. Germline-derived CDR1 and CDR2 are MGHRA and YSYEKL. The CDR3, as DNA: TGCGCCAGCAGTTTACTAGCGACCAGCACAGATACGCAGTATTTT. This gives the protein CASSLLATSTDTQYF.

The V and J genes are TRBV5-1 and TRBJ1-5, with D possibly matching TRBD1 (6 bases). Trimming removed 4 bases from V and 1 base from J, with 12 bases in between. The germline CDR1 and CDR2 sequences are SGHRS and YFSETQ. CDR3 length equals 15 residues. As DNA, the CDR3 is TGCGCCAGCAGCGTACAGGGAGGGAGCAATCAGCCCCAGCATTTT. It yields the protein CASSVQGGSNQPQHF.

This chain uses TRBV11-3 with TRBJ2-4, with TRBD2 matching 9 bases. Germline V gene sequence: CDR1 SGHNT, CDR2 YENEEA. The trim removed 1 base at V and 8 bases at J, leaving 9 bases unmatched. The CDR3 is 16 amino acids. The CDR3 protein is CASSLAFSGGGDIQYF. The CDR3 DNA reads TGTGCCAGCAGCTTAGCCTTTAGCGGGGGCGGGGACATTCAGTACTTC.

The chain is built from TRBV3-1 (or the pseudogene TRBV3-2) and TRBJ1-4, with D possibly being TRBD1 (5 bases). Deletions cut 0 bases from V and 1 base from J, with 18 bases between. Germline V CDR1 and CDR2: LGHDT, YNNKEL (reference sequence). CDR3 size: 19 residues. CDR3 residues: CASSQDPGSLGQTNEKLFF. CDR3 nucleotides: TGTGCCAGCAGCCAAGATCCAGGGAGCCTGGGGCAAACTAATGAAAAACTGTTTTTT.

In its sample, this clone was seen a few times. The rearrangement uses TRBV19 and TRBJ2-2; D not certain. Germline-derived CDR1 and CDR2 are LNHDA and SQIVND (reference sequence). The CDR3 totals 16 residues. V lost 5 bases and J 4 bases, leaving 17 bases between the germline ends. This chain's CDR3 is CASSPPGQVTTGELFF. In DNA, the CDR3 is TGTGCCAGTAGTCCGCCCGGGCAAGTAACCACCGGGGAGCTGTTTTTT.

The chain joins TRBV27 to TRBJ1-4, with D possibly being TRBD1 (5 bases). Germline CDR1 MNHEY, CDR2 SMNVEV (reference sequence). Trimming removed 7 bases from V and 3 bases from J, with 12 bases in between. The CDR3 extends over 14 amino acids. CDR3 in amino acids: CASTPGGANEKLFF. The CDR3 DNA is TGTGCCAGCACCCCGGGGGGTGCTAATGAAAAACTGTTTTTT.

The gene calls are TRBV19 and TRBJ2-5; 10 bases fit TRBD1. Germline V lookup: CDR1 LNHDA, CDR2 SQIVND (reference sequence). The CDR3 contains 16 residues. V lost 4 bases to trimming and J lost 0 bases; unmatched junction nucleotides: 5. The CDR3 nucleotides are TGTGCCAGTAGTAACCCCGGGACAGGGGACCAAGAGACCCAGTACTTC. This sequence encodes CASSNPGTGDQETQYF.

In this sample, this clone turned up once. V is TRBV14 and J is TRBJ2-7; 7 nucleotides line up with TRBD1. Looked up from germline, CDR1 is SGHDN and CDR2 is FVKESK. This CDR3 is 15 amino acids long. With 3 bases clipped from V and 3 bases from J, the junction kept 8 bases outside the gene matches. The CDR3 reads CASSQAPGQHYEQYF. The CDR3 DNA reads TGTGCCAGCAGCCAGGCCCCGGGACAGCACTACGAGCAGTACTTC.

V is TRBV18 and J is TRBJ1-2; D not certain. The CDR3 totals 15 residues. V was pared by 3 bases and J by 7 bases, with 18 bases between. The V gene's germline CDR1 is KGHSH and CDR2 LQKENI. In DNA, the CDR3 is TGTGCCAGCTCACCCTCGGGAACTCCAGAGGGTGGCTACACCTTC. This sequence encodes CASSPSGTPEGGYTF.

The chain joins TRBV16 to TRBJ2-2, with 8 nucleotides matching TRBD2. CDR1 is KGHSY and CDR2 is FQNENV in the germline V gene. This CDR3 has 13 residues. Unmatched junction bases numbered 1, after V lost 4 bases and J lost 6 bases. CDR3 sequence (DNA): TGTGCCAGCAGCCGGCGGGGGGCCGGGGAGCTGTTTTTT. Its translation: CASSRRGAGELFF.

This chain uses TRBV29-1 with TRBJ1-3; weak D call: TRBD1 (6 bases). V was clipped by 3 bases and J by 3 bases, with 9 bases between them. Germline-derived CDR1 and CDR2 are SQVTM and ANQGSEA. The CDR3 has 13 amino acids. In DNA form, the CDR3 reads TGCAGCGTTGATCGGACAGATGGAAACACCATATATTTT. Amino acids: CSVDRTDGNTIYF.

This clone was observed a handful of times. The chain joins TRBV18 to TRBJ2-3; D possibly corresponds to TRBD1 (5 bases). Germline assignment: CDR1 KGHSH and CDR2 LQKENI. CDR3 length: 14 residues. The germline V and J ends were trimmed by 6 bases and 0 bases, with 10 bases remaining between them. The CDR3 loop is CASSQTASTDTQYF. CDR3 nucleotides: TGTGCCAGCTCCCAGACAGCTAGCACAGATACGCAGTATTTT. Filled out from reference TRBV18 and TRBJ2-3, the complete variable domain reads NAGVMQNPRHLVRRRGQEARLRCSPMKGHSHVYWYRQLPEEGLKFMVYLQKENIIDESGMPKERFSAEFPKEGPSILRIQQVVRGDSAAYFCASSQTASTDTQYFGPGTRLTVL.

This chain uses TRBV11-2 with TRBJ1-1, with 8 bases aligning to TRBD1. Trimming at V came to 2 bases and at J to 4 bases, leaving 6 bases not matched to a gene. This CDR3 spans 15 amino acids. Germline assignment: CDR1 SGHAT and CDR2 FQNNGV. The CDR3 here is CASSLQGRGPTEAFF. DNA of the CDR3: TGTGCCAGCAGCTTACAGGGCAGGGGGCCCACTGAAGCTTTCTTT. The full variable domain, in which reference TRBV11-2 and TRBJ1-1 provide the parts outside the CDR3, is EAGVAQSPRYKIIEKRQSVAFWCNPISGHATLYWYQQILGQGPKLLIQFQNNGVVDDSQLPKDRFSAERLKGVDSTLKIQPAKLEDSAVYLCASSLQGRGPTEAFFGQGTRLTVV.

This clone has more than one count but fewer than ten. CDR3 sequence: CASSLATGGGYTF. The DNA of the CDR3 is TGTGCCAGCAGCTTAGCGACAGGGGGCGGCTACACCTTC. The chain uses TRBV7-9 and TRBJ1-2; 10 bases are a match to TRBD1. This CDR3 has 13 amino acids. The ends lost 0 bases at V and 8 bases at J; junction bases unmatched: 0. Germline lookup yields CDR1 SEHNR and CDR2 FQNEAQ (reference sequence). Variable domain in full (rest from reference TRBV7-9 and TRBJ1-2): DTGVSQNPRHKITKRGQNVTFRCDPISEHNRLYWYRQTLGQGPEFLTYFQNEAQLEKSRLLSDRFSAERPKGSFSTLEIQRTEQGDSAMYLCASSLATGGGYTFGSGTRLTVV.

CDR3 bases: TGTGCCAGCAGCAAAAACCAGGGGGCCGGACAAGAGACCCAGTACTTC. Its protein is CASSKNQGAGQETQYF. The chain couples TRBV11-3 to TRBJ2-5, with 8 positions matching TRBD1. There are 16 residues in the CDR3. The V gene's germline CDR1 is SGHNT and CDR2 YENEEA. Unmatched junction bases numbered 10, after V lost 5 bases and J lost 2 bases.